One sample yielded the 26 T cell receptor beta chains listed below, sequenced in a study of post-analysis software for immune sequencing data. Study-wide results and limits: There were several TRBV segments more frequent in patients than controls, and TRBV5-6, TRBV5-1 and TRBV20-1 were among them.

These receptors' targets are unknown. Unique molecular identifiers were built into the TCR beta cDNA libraries. From the PCR reads, TCRdb called clonotypes with MiXCR, one entry per CDR3 protein. Found here are about 820,000 distinct CDR3 sequences, about 53% of them singletons; the top ten hold roughly 4.4%. The source material was blood. The source is a girl aged 10 to 17 with multiple sclerosis.

This clonotype turned up a few times. V usage is TRBV11-1 and J usage is TRBJ2-7, with TRBD1 identical over 7 bases. The tail of the sequence fits TRBJ2-4 better, so the J call may be wrong. The CDR3 length is 15 residues. Germline CDR1 SGHAT, CDR2 FQDESV (reference sequence). The CDR3 region has the DNA TGTGCCAGCAGCTCGGGACAGCTAGGGGAAAACATTCAGTACTTC. Protein: CASSSGQLGENIQYF.

J is TRBJ2-1 and V is TRBV14, with unresolved D. V was shortened by 6 bases and J by 5 bases, with 8 bases between the two germline ends. Looked up from germline, CDR1 is SGHDN and CDR2 is FVKESK. The CDR3 totals 12 residues. Here the CDR3 reads CASSPTHNEQFF. CDR3 bases: TGTGCCAGCAGTCCGACCCACAATGAGCAGTTCTTC. The full variable domain, in which reference TRBV14 and TRBJ2-1 provide the parts outside the CDR3, is EAGVTQFPSHSVIEKGQTVTLRCDPISGHDNLYWYRRVMGKEIKFLLHFVKESKQDESGMPNNRFLAERTGGTYSTLKVQPAELEDSGVYFCASSPTHNEQFFGPGTRLTVL.

This chain uses TRBV12-3 or TRBV12-4 with TRBJ1-4; D possibly corresponds to TRBD1 (6 bases). The CDR3 runs 16 residues. Trimming removed 1 base from V and 4 bases from J, with 13 bases in between. The DNA of the CDR3 is TGTGCCAGCAGTTTAGTCTCGGGGGGCCGTAATGAAAAACTGTTTTTT. Its protein product is CASSLVSGGRNEKLFF.

A single count supports this clonotype. The V gene is TRBV12-3 or TRBV12-4, the J gene TRBJ1-5; unclear D gene. The V end was cut by 6 bases, the J end by 5 bases, with 8 bases between. The CDR3 totals 12 residues. The CDR3 coding sequence is TGTGCCAGCAGGGTAGCAGATCAGCCCCAGCATTTT. Protein: CASRVADQPQHF.

The rearrangement links TRBV7-9 to TRBJ1-5; possibly TRBD1 for D (6 bases). Germline V gene sequence: CDR1 SEHNR, CDR2 FQNEAQ (reference sequence). The CDR3 loop spans 14 amino acids. Trimming cost V 4 bases and J 6 bases, with 13 bases left between them. CDR3 region: CASSSGTITQPQHF. The CDR3 coding sequence is TGTGCCAGCAGCTCGGGGACAATTACTCAGCCCCAGCATTTT. Full variable domain (outside the CDR3, taken from reference TRBV7-9 and TRBJ1-5): DTGVSQNPRHKITKRGQNVTFRCDPISEHNRLYWYRQTLGQGPEFLTYFQNEAQLEKSRLLSDRFSAERPKGSFSTLEIQRTEQGDSAMYLCASSSGTITQPQHFGDGTRLSIL.

Comments on this clonotype: The junction and the germline gene differ at one end; a read error may be behind it. The chain couples TRBV7-8 to TRBJ2-7, with TRBD1 identical over 11 bases. CDR3 length equals 17 residues. Germline V CDR1 and CDR2: SGHVS, FQNEAQ. The CDR3 coding sequence is TGTGCCGGCAGCTTAGAAGCAGGACAGGGGGCGACCTACGAGCAGTACTTC. Translating gives CAGSLEAGQGATYEQYF.

The rearrangement joins TRBV25-1 to TRBJ2-7; 9 nucleotides align to TRBD2. Germline V lookup: CDR1 MGHDK, CDR2 SYGVNS. Trimming removed 2 bases from V and 3 bases from J; junction bases left unmatched: 14. The CDR3 extends over 18 amino acids. CDR3 amino acids: CASSERGPGLANNYEQYF. Here the CDR3 DNA reads TGTGCCAGCAGTGAACGGGGACCTGGACTAGCGAATAACTACGAGCAGTACTTC.

In its sample, this clonotype was seen a few times. This sequence joins TRBV6-1 and TRBJ1-5; 9 bases are a match to TRBD1. In germline, CDR1 is MNHNS, CDR2 SASEGT. CDR3 length equals 17 residues. Trimming at V came to 6 bases and at J to 0 bases, leaving 9 bases not matched to a gene. The CDR3 region has the DNA TGTGCCAGCAGGCCGACAGGGGGTTCTAATAGCAATCAGCCCCAGCATTTT. Its translation: CASRPTGGSNSNQPQHF.

The gene calls are TRBV6-1 and TRBJ2-5, with D tentatively TRBD1 or TRBD2 (5 bases each). Germline V CDR1 and CDR2: MNHNS, SASEGT. Trimming removed 8 bases from V and 1 base from J, with 11 bases in between. The CDR3 is 13 residues long. The CDR3, as DNA: TGTGCCAGCGGGGGATCCCTCCAAGAGACCCAGTACTTC. It yields the protein CASGGSLQETQYF.

This clonotype was seen a handful of times. The V and J genes are TRBV29-1 and TRBJ2-3; TRBD2 matches at 11 bases. Germline V lookup: CDR1 SQVTM, CDR2 ANQGSEA. This CDR3 comprises 16 residues. V lost 1 base to trimming and J lost 0 bases; unmatched junction nucleotides: 3. CDR3: CSVEARLAGSTDTQYF. The CDR3 DNA is TGCAGCGTTGAAGCTAGACTAGCGGGGAGCACAGATACGCAGTATTTT.

J is TRBJ2-2 and V is TRBV25-1, with 14 bases lining up with TRBD2. V shed 2 bases, J shed 1 base, and the junction held 3 bases outside the gene matches. The CDR3 contains 18 residues. In germline, CDR1 is MGHDK, CDR2 SYGVNS. The CDR3 protein is CASSETGLAGENTGELFF. Here the CDR3 DNA reads TGTGCCAGCAGTGAAACGGGACTAGCGGGGGAGAACACCGGGGAGCTGTTTTTT.

This clonotype came up a few times. This rearrangement joins TRBV2 to TRBJ1-5, with D perhaps matching TRBD1 (6 bases). This CDR3 region has 13 residues. CDR1 and CDR2 from the germline V gene are SNHLY and FYNNEI. Deletions cut 4 bases from V and 6 bases from J, with 10 bases between. CDR3 nucleotides: TGTGCCAGCAGTGCTCAGGGGAGTCAGCCCCAGCATTTT. Amino acid sequence: CASSAQGSQPQHF.

Only a few counts were recorded for this clonotype. This sequence joins TRBV10-1 and TRBJ2-7; 7 bases are a match to TRBD1. The J segment lost 0 bases and the V segment lost 5 bases, leaving 4 bases of the junction unmatched. The CDR3 has 14 residues. Germline V gene lookup returns CDR1 WNHNN and CDR2 SYGVQD (reference sequence). The chain's CDR3 is CASSKTGNSYEQYF. CDR3 coding DNA: TGCGCCAGCAGTAAGACAGGGAACTCCTACGAGCAGTACTTC.

The V and J genes are TRBV5-1 and TRBJ2-1, with D tentatively TRBD2 (6 bases). V gave up 0 bases and J gave up 7 bases, with 14 bases separating them. Germline V CDR1 and CDR2: SGHRS, YFSETQ. The CDR3 length is 15 residues. The CDR3, as DNA: TGCGCCAGCAGCTTGGGGGGCGGGATTAGGAATGAGCAGTTCTTC. The encoded protein is CASSLGGGIRNEQFF.

This sequence joins TRBV5-1 and TRBJ2-7; 9 positions agree with TRBD1. Trimming took 2 bases from V and 5 from J; bases not matched to a gene: 5. The CDR3 consists of 14 residues. Germline V gene data show CDR1 as SGHRS and CDR2 as YFSETQ. The CDR3 loop reads CASSLTGGINEQYF. In DNA, the CDR3 is TGCGCCAGCAGCTTAACAGGGGGCATCAACGAGCAGTACTTC.

The gene calls are TRBV7-9 and TRBJ1-1; tentative D call: TRBD1 (5 bases). The CDR3 extends over 15 amino acids. V gave up 3 bases and J gave up 4 bases, with 15 bases separating them. Germline CDR1 reads SEHNR; CDR2 reads FQNEAQ (reference sequence). CDR3 DNA: TGTGCCAGCAGCTTTGCCGGTCGTAGGGGCACTGAAGCTTTCTTT. Translation gives CASSFAGRRGTEAFF.

The chain employs TRBV7-2 and TRBJ2-7; no clear D. Per the germline V gene, CDR1 is SGHTA and CDR2 is FQGNSA. This CDR3 spans 14 amino acids. The V and J ends lost 4 bases and 9 bases respectively, with 19 bases between them. CDR3 protein: CASSSRAQRTGQYF. The CDR3 DNA reads TGTGCCAGCAGCTCCCGGGCACAACGAACTGGGCAGTACTTC.

The chain links TRBV20-1 to TRBJ2-2; no definite D call. CDR3 size: 13 residues. Germline V CDR1 and CDR2: DFQATT, SNEGSKA (reference sequence). Trimming removed 5 bases from V and 0 bases from J, with 7 bases in between. CDR3 sequence reads: CSAFRANTGELFF. As DNA, the CDR3 is TGCAGTGCTTTTCGGGCGAACACCGGGGAGCTGTTTTTT.

Points on this clonotype: Germline and junction disagree at one end, which may indicate a read error. This chain joins TRBV20-1 and TRBJ2-7, with TRBD1 as a possible D gene (5 bases). The CDR3 is made up of 16 amino acids. CDR1 is DFQATT, CDR2 SNEGSKA, per germline (reference sequence). CDR3 nucleotides: TGTAGTGCTAGAGATGGATCAGGGTATCGCCCCTACGAGCAGTACTTC. Translated, it gives CSARDGSGYRPYEQYF.

This clonotype was seen a single time. The gene calls are TRBV7-8 and TRBJ2-3, with 9 bases identical to TRBD2. CDR3 length: 16 residues. V dropped 1 base and J dropped 3; count of bases not matched to a gene: 5. In germline, CDR1 is SGHVS, CDR2 FQNEAQ. The CDR3 DNA follows: TGTGCCAGCAGCTTAGGAGCGGGAGGATTGACAGATACGCAGTATTTT. It translates to CASSLGAGGLTDTQYF.

The J gene is TRBJ2-7, the V gene TRBV5-1; maybe TRBD2 (5 bases). This CDR3 comprises 14 residues. Germline V gene sequence: CDR1 SGHRS, CDR2 YFSETQ. V shed 2 bases and J shed 4 bases, with 13 bases lying between them. The chain's CDR3 is CASSFELGRYEQYF. The CDR3 DNA reads as TGCGCCAGCAGCTTCGAACTAGGAAGGTACGAGCAGTACTTC. The full variable domain, with the rest looked up from reference TRBV5-1 and TRBJ2-7, is KAGVTQTPRYLIKTRGQQVTLSCSPISGHRSVSWYQQTPGQGLQFLFEYFSETQRNKGNFPGRFSGRQFSNSRSEMNVSTLELGDSALYLCASSFELGRYEQYFGPGTRLTVT.

V is TRBV7-8 and J is TRBJ1-2, with D uncertain. The CDR3 is made up of 17 amino acids. V was trimmed by 0 bases and J by 5 bases, leaving 19 bases between them. CDR1 and CDR2 (germline): SGHVS, FQNEAQ. The CDR3 nucleotides are TGTGCCAGCAGCTTAGCGTCTATTAGGGTTTCCTCGTATGGCTACACCTTC. This encodes CASSLASIRVSSYGYTF.

This clonotype showed up just a few times. This sequence joins TRBV15 and TRBJ1-5, with D unclear. Trimming stripped 0 bases from V and 7 bases from J, with 10 bases between. Germline loops: CDR1 LNHNV, CDR2 YYDKDF (reference sequence). CDR3 size: 14 residues. The CDR3 region has the DNA TGTGCCACCAGCAGAGAAAGATTTGGCCAGCCCCAGCATTTT. It codes for CATSRERFGQPQHF.

V gene TRBV5-5 combines with J gene TRBJ2-1, with a tentative D call TRBD2 (6 bases). Trimming took off 4 bases at V and 7 bases at J, with 15 bases between the two ends. The CDR3 has 14 residues. Germline V lookup: CDR1 SGHKS, CDR2 YYEKEE (reference sequence). CDR3 nucleotide sequence: TGTGCCAGCAGCACGGGACTGAATGGGAATGAGCAGTTCTTC. This translates into CASSTGLNGNEQFF.

This clonotype appeared a few times. The rearrangement links TRBV27 to TRBJ2-7; the D gene is possibly TRBD1 (6 bases). CDR3 length: 14 amino acids. Germline CDR1 and CDR2: MNHEY and SMNVEV (reference sequence). V was trimmed by 5 bases and J by 2 bases, leaving 13 bases between them. The DNA for the CDR3 is TGTGCCAGCAGTCTTTCGACAGGCCCCTACGAGCAGTACTTC. Residues: CASSLSTGPYEQYF.

V is TRBV5-1 and J is TRBJ2-7; tentatively, D is TRBD1 or TRBD2 (5 bases each). Judging by the DNA end, TRBJ2-5 fits better; the J call may be wrong. The CDR3 covers 14 residues. The germline CDR1 and CDR2 sequences are SGHRS and YFSETQ. Here the CDR3 reads CASSPSGQVGTQYF. CDR3 DNA sequence: TGCGCCAGCAGCCCCTCGGGGCAGGTGGGGACCCAGTACTTC.